This is a list of T cell receptor beta chains from one sample in a study of shared T cell receptors in the human thymus. Here immunoSEQ multiplex PCR was the method, and the copy in TCRdb shows in-frame clones only, minus some. The table shows some 700,000 clones, with 70% to 90% occurring only once. The same data also went into a second study, on human thymus T cells.

The sequencing input was thymocytes. These receptors all come from a girl under three years old with a congenital heart defect. The CDR3 runs from the conserved cysteine through the conserved F or W. A D gene is named only where the DNA matches it firmly. Size is stated for part of the rows, as once, few or many counts, or as a class when the clone is expanded.

D gene	clone size	V gene	J gene	CDR3 DNA	CDR3 protein
TRBD1	.	TRBV2	TRBJ2-7	TGTGCCAGCAGTGAAGGGACAGGGGGCGAGCAGTACTTC	CASSEGTGGEQYF
.	few	TRBV5-1	TRBJ1-2	TGCGCCAGCAGCTTGGGAACAGTGGCTGGCTACACCTTC	CASSLGTVAGYTF
.	.	TRBV6-1	TRBJ2-3	TGTGCCAGCAGTGAAGCGCACAGGCCCCCTAGCACAGATACGCAGTATTTT	CASSEAHRPPSTDTQYF
.	.	TRBV6-6	TRBJ2-7	TGTGCCAGCAGCACCGGGACTCTTCGGTACGAGCAGTACTTC	CASSTGTLRYEQYF
TRBD1	once	TRBV28	TRBJ2-6	TGTGCCAGCGGCCCGGGACAGGGCAACTCTGGGGCCAACGTCCTGACTTTC	CASGPGQGNSGANVLTF
.	.	TRBV7-2	TRBJ2-5	TGTGCCAGCAGCGGAAGGTACAGGAGTTGGGCCCAGTACTTC	CASSGRYRSWAQYF
TRBD2	once	TRBV2	TRBJ2-3	TGTGCCAGCAGGCCTAGCGGGGGCACAGATACGCAGTATTTT	CASRPSGGTDTQYF
TRBD2	.	TRBV4-1	TRBJ2-6	TGCGCCAGCAGCCAAGAGCCAGCGGGGGGCGGCTCTGGGGCCAACGTCCTGACTTTC	CASSQEPAGGGSGANVLTF
TRBD2	.	TRBV11-2	TRBJ2-2	TGTGCCAGCAGCCAAGGCTGGGGGGAGGGCGGGGAGCTGTTTTTT	CASSQGWGEGGELFF
.	.	TRBV2	TRBJ2-3	TGTGCCAGCAGGGCGGATGAGGGTTGCACAGATACGCAGTATTTT	CASRADEGCTDTQYF
.	.	TRBV9	TRBJ2-1	TGTGCCAGCAGCGTTCGGAGGTATAACAATGAGCAGTTCTTC	CASSVRRYNNEQFF
.	once	TRBV18	TRBJ1-2	TGTGCCAGCTCACCTCCGGCAGGGTTGAACTATGGCTACACCTTC	CASSPPAGLNYGYTF
TRBD1	.	TRBV27	TRBJ1-2	TGTGCCACCTTAAGAAGGCTTGGGACAGATCATATTAACTATGGCTACACCTTC	CATLRRLGTDHINYGYTF
.	.	TRBV4-3	TRBJ2-3	TGCGCCAGCAGCCAGGATAGGGGGAGCACAGATACGCAGTATTTT	CASSQDRGSTDTQYF
TRBD2	.	TRBV29-1	TRBJ2-1	TGCAGCGTCGGACTAGCGTACCCCTACAATGAGCAGTTCTTC	CSVGLAYPYNEQFF
.	.	TRBV5-1	TRBJ2-3	TGCGCCAGCAGGTGGTTCGAGACTAGCACAGATACGCAGTATTTT	CASRWFETSTDTQYF
.	.	TRBV5-4	TRBJ2-3	TGTGCCAGCGGGTCACGGGGGGCCAGCACAGATACGCAGTATTTT	CASGSRGASTDTQYF
.	.	TRBV2	TRBJ1-5	TGTGCCAGCACCACCACAGGGTCGGGGGGTGGACAGCCCCAGCATTTT	CASTTTGSGGGQPQHF
TRBD1	once	TRBV28	TRBJ1-1	TGTGCCAGCAGTGGGTACAGGGGGCAGGGGCCTTTCTCTGAAGCTTTCTTT	CASSGYRGQGPFSEAFF
.	.	TRBV27	TRBJ1-4	TGTGCCAGCAGTTTCAGCTTAACAGGGATTGGGAATGAAAAACTGTTTTTT	CASSFSLTGIGNEKLFF
.	once	TRBV4-1	TRBJ2-2	TGCGCCAGCAGCCAAGTGGCCCAGGGGCTATCGAACACCGGGGAGCTGTTTTTT	CASSQVAQGLSNTGELFF
.	.	TRBV10-3	TRBJ1-1	TGTGCCACACGACACAGGGACACTGAAGCTTTCTTT	CATRHRDTEAFF
TRBD1	.	TRBV2	TRBJ1-4	TGTGCCAGCAGTGAAGGGGCCGGGACAGGGGTAGCGGCAACTAATGAAAAACTGTTTTTT	CASSEGAGTGVAATNEKLFF
TRBD1	.	TRBV5-6	TRBJ1-1	TGTGCCAGCAGCTCGGACGGGACAGGGAACACTGAAGCTTTCTTT	CASSSDGTGNTEAFF
.	.	TRBV5-1	TRBJ1-1	TGCGCCAGCAGGGTCGGGATCTGGGGGAACACTGAAGCTTTCTTT	CASRVGIWGNTEAFF
TRBD1	.	TRBV15	TRBJ1-4	TGTGCCACCAGCGGGAGACAGGGGTGCCCCGGGAATACTAATGAAAAACTGTTTTTT	CATSGRQGCPGNTNEKLFF
TRBD2	.	TRBV5-1	TRBJ2-1	TGCGCCAGCAGCCCGACTGGGAGGGGCTACAATGAGCAGTTCTTC	CASSPTGRGYNEQFF
.	.	TRBV9	TRBJ1-1	TGTGCCAGCAGCGCGGCCGAGGATTCGAGCACTGAAGCTTTCTTT	CASSAAEDSSTEAFF
TRBD2	.	TRBV4-1	TRBJ2-2	TGCGCCAGCAGCCAAAAGGCGGGGGGGCCGTGGACCGGGGAGCTGTTTTTT	CASSQKAGGPWTGELFF
TRBD1	.	TRBV28	TRBJ2-7	TGTGCCAGCAGCCGCTGTGCTCGGGACAGGGGGAATTACGAGCAGTACTTC	CASSRCARDRGNYEQYF
TRBD2	.	TRBV28	TRBJ2-3	TGTGCCAGCAGTTTCCCCAGGGCGGGGGGGCACGATACGCAGTATTTT	CASSFPRAGGHDTQYF
TRBD1	once	TRBV9	TRBJ2-6	TGTGCCAGCAGCGTAAAGACAGGGAGAGGATCTGGGGCCAACGTCCTGACTTTC	CASSVKTGRGSGANVLTF
TRBD1	.	TRBV6-6	TRBJ2-7	TGTGCCAGCAGTTACGTCGCAGGGGGCACCTACGAGCAGTACTTC	CASSYVAGGTYEQYF
.	.	TRBV9	TRBJ1-2	TGTGCCAGCAGCCCGCGACAGGAGGCTAACTATGGCTACACCTTC	CASSPRQEANYGYTF
.	.	TRBV5-8	TRBJ2-3	TGTGCCAGCAGCTTAAAGCGTTACACAGATACGCAGTATTTT	CASSLKRYTDTQYF
TRBD1	once	TRBV7-9	TRBJ2-7	TGTGCCAGCAGCTCGGGACAGGGAGTCTACGAGCAGTACTTC	CASSSGQGVYEQYF
TRBD2	.	TRBV2	TRBJ2-2	TGTGCCAGCAGTCACAGACTAGCGGGGGGGCCGGGGGAGCTGTTTTTT	CASSHRLAGGPGELFF
.	.	TRBV7-3	TRBJ2-7	TGTGCCAGCAGCTTAAGGGTGGGGGGGGCGAGAGGCGTGCAGCAGTACTTC	CASSLRVGGARGVQQYF
.	.	TRBV28	TRBJ1-5	TGTGCCAGCAGTCCCGGAGGTCAGCCCCAGCATTTT	CASSPGGQPQHF
.	.	TRBV11-2	TRBJ2-7	TGTGCCAGCAGCTTAACCCTAAGCCCCTTCTACGAGCAGTACTTC	CASSLTLSPFYEQYF
TRBD1	.	TRBV28	TRBJ1-5	TGTGCCAGCAGTAACAACCACCGGGACAGGAATCAGCCCCAGCATTTT	CASSNNHRDRNQPQHF
.	once	TRBV6-5	TRBJ1-2	TGTGCCAGCAGTTACAGAGGTAGAGCTAACTATGGCTACACCTTC	CASSYRGRANYGYTF
.	.	TRBV5-4	TRBJ1-2	TGTGCCAGCAGCTACCTTCAGGTCCACCCAGCCTACAGCTACACCTTC	CASSYLQVHPAYSYTF
.	.	TRBV5-6	TRBJ1-5	TGTGCCAGCAGCCGGGAGGGGGAGAGCAATCAGCCCCAGCATTTT	CASSREGESNQPQHF
TRBD1	.	TRBV19	TRBJ2-1	TGTGCCAGTAGTATAGAAGGACAGGGGGCGATGCGGCCCTACAATGAGCAGTTCTTC	CASSIEGQGAMRPYNEQFF
.	.	TRBV2	TRBJ1-1	TGTGCCAGCAGAATCAAGGGGAGGGAGAACACTGAAGCTTTCTTT	CASRIKGRENTEAFF
TRBD1	.	TRBV7-3	TRBJ1-3	TGTGCCAGCACCCTGCGGGACAGGGGGTTTGGAAACACCATATATTTT	CASTLRDRGFGNTIYF
.	once	TRBV7-9	TRBJ2-3	TGTGCCAGCAGTAGGGGCCCCAATACGCAGTATTTT	CASSRGPNTQYF
.	few	TRBV9	TRBJ2-3	TGTGCCAGCAACTCCCACCCCATTGGGGACTCTGTAGATACGCAGTATTTT	CASNSHPIGDSVDTQYF
TRBD1	few	TRBV27	TRBJ1-2	TGTGCCAGCAGATCAACAGGGGTAATACTCTATGGCTACACCTTC	CASRSTGVILYGYTF
TRBD2	.	TRBV29-1	TRBJ2-3	TGCAGCGTCCCCTATCGGACTAGCGGGGGAGGAGATACGCAGTATTTT	CSVPYRTSGGGDTQYF
TRBD1	.	TRBV5-8	TRBJ2-7	TGTGCCAGCAGCTGCGGACAGGGCCAGTACGAGCAGTACTTC	CASSCGQGQYEQYF
.	.	TRBV18	TRBJ1-2	TGTGCCAGCTCACTAGACACATCTAACTATGGCTACACCTTC	CASSLDTSNYGYTF
TRBD2	few	TRBV5-1	TRBJ2-3	TGCGCCAGCAGCTTGAGGACTAGCTTTGATACGCAGTATTTT	CASSLRTSFDTQYF
.	.	TRBV18	TRBJ2-3	TGTGCCAGCTCACCACCCGGAGGAGATACGCAGTATTTT	CASSPPGGDTQYF